In this sample, the clone carrying this TCR beta chain is medium-sized (0.01 to 0.1%). Its target is not known. All unsorted peripheral T cells were captured because whole blood was used without fractionation. This entry is derived from a study of HIV-infected patients and healthy controls. Study-level results: Compared with controls, mean Gini indices were significantly raised in HIV-infected repertoires, possibly indicating oligoclonality. The seeming recovery of the Gini index after therapy in HIV-infected patients vanished in size-matched data. Size-matching overweighted rare events from HIV-infected data when comparing patients with controls.

Reverse transcription used around 500 ng RNA and constant-region primers for alpha and beta. Each of the alpha and beta chains got its own library through chain-specific third strand synthesis with indices. TCRdb re-derived calls from the 5' RACE reads in MiXCR, one entry per CDR3 protein. The sample records over 15,000 distinct CDR3 sequences, about 5.4% being singletons. The V gene end was trimmed by 7 bases and the J gene end by 4 bases; junction bases not matched to a gene: 15. The CDR3 totals 18 residues. CDR1 SGHVS and CDR2 FQNEAQ come from the germline V gene. Sequenced sample: blood. The chain has TRBV7-8 and TRBJ2-1, with 11 positions matching TRBD2. This TCR was recovered from an adult in good health. CDR3 loop: CASTPPLSGGARYNEQFF. In DNA, the CDR3 is TGTGCCAGCACCCCGCCCCTTAGCGGGGGGGCCCGGTACAATGAGCAGTTCTTC.